Sequencing of this T cell receptor beta chain was carried out in a study of cytomegalovirus exposure and HLA in healthy donors. From germline, CDR1 is LNHDA and CDR2 SQIVND (reference sequence). The CDR3 loop spans 14 amino acids. V dropped 1 base and J dropped 1; count of bases not matched to a gene: 1. Sequenced by immunoSEQ multiplex PCR; TCRdb stores in-frame clones only, minus some. Altogether about 83,000 clones are present, about 96% being singletons, with the ten largest covering approximately 1.3%. V is TRBV19 and J is TRBJ2-7; 7 bases are shared with TRBD1. The TCR originated in a young woman in good health and CMV-seronegative. The sequencing sample was made of PBMCs. The chain's CDR3 is CASSIGDSSYEQYF. In nucleotides, the CDR3 is TGTGCCAGTAGTATAGGGGACAGTTCCTACGAGCAGTACTTC.